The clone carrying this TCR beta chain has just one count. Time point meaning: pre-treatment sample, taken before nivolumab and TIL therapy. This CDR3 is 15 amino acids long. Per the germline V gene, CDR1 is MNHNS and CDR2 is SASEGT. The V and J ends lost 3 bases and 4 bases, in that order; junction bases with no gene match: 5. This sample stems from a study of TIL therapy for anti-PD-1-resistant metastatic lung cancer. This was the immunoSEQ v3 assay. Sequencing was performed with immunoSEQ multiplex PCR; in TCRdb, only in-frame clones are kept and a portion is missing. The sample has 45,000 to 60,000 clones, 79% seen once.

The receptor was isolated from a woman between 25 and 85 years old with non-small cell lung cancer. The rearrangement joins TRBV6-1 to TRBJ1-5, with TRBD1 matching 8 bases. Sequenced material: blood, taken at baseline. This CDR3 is CASSDQDRANQPQHF. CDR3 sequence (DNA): TGTGCCAGCAGTGACCAGGACAGGGCTAATCAGCCCCAGCATTTT.